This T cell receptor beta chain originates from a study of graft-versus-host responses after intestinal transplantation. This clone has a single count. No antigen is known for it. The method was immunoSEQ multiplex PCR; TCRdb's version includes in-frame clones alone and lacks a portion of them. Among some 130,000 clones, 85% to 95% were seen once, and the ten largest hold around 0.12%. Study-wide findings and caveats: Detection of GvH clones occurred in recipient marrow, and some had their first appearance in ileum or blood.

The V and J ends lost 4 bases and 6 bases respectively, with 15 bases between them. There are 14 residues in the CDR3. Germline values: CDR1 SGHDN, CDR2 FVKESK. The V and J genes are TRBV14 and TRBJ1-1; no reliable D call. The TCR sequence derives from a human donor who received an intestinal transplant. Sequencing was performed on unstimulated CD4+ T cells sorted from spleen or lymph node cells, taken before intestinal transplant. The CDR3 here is CASSPNLGFSEAFF. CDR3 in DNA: TGTGCCAGCAGCCCAAATCTGGGGTTCTCTGAAGCTTTCTTT. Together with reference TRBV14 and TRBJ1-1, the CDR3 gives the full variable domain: EAGVTQFPSHSVIEKGQTVTLRCDPISGHDNLYWYRRVMGKEIKFLLHFVKESKQDESGMPNNRFLAERTGGTYSTLKVQPAELEDSGVYFCASSPNLGFSEAFFGQGTRLTVV.